The T cell receptor (beta chain) described here comes from a study of blood T cell repertoires in COVID-19. Study details: Whether acute or convalescent, the COVID-19 samples came from the United States, Italy and Spain.

Looked up from germline, CDR1 is MNHEY and CDR2 is SVGAGI. Trimming took 6 bases from V and 2 from J; bases not matched to a gene: 4. CDR3 length equals 15 residues. TCRdb's table, derived via immunoSEQ multiplex PCR, lists solely in-frame clones and lacks some. Of about 180,000 clones listed, roughly 77% are singletons. This TCR derives from a woman at least 80 years old with COVID-19, enrolled during active disease. The chain employs TRBV6-5 and TRBJ2-5; 12 bases map to TRBD2. Sequenced: peripheral blood. CDR3 region: CASRRTSGVQETQYF. CDR3 coding DNA: TGTGCCAGCAGAAGGACTAGCGGGGTTCAAGAGACCCAGTACTTC.